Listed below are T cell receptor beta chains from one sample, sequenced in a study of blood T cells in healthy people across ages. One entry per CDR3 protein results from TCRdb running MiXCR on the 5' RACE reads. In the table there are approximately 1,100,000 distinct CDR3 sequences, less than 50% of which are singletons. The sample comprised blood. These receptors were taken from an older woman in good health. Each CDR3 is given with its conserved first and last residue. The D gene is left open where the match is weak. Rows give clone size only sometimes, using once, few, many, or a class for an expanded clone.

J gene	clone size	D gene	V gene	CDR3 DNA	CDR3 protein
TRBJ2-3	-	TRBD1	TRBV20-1	TGCAGTGCACGGAGGCCAGGGGGCTTCAGGGGAGCAGATACGCAGTATTTT	CSARRPGGFRGADTQYF
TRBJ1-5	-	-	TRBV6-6	TGTGCCAGCAGTTCCGAGGGGCGCGGCAATCAGCCCCAGCATTTT	CASSSEGRGNQPQHF
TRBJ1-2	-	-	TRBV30	TGTGCCTGGACCAAGGGGTTTGACTATGGCTACACCTTC	CAWTKGFDYGYTF
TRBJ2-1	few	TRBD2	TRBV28	TGTGCCAGCAGGCTAGCGGGAGTCACCTACAATGAGCAGTTCTTC	CASRLAGVTYNEQFF
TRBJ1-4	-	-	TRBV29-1	TGCAGCGTTGAAGGGTATTCGGGGGCAACTAATGAAAAACTGTTTTTT	CSVEGYSGATNEKLFF
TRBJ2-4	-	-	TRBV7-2	TGTGCCAGCAGCTTTAGAAACATTCAGTACTTC	CASSFRNIQYF
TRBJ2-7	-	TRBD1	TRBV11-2	TGTGCCAGCAGCGGAAGGAGGACAGGGGTCTACGAGCAGTACTTC	CASSGRRTGVYEQYF
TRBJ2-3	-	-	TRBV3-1	TGTGCCAGCAGCATCCGGGAACCCACCGGAGATACGCAGTATTTT	CASSIREPTGDTQYF
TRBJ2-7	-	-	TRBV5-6	TGTGCCAGCAGCCTAGTGGGACCCTACGAGCAGTACTTC	CASSLVGPYEQYF
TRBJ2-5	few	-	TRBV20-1	TGCAGTGCTAGGCCTGACGCAGAGACCCAGTACTTC	CSARPDAETQYF
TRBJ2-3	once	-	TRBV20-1	TGCAGTGCTAGCTCGCGGGCGCAAAGGGGTACAGATACGCAGTATTTT	CSASSRAQRGTDTQYF
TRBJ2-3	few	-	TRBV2	TGTGCCAGCAACCTACGGGATACGCAGTATTTT	CASNLRDTQYF
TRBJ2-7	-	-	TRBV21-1	TGTGCCAGCAGCAAAGCCCGGAAATCCGGGGGCCACGAGCAGTACTTC	CASSKARKSGGHEQYF
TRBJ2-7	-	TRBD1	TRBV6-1	TGTGCCAGCAGGATGGTCCCGGGACAGGCCTACGAGCAGTACTTC	CASRMVPGQAYEQYF
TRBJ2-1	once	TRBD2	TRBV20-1	TGCAGTGCTAGAGAGCCTCTCGTTCTAAGGTGGGGGGGTGAGCAGTTCTTC	CSAREPLVLRWGGEQFF
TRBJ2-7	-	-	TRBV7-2	TGTGCCTGCATCCCGGACCGGAGGATCTCCTACGAGCAGTACTTC	CACIPDRRISYEQYF
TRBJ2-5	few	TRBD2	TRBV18	TGTGCCAGCTCACGTCAACTAGCGGGAGGTCAAGAGACCCAGTACTTC	CASSRQLAGGQETQYF
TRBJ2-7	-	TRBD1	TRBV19	TGTGCCAGTAGTATGAGACCGGGACAGATCTACGAGCAGTACTTC	CASSMRPGQIYEQYF
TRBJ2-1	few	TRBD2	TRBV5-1	TGCGCCAGCAGGGCAAAGGTACTGACTAGCGAGGATGAGCAGTTCTTC	CASRAKVLTSEDEQFF
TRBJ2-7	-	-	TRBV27	TGTGCCAGCAGTCGCTCCCTGGGCTACGAGCAGTACTTC	CASSRSLGYEQYF
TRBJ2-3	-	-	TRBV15	TGTGCCACCAGCAGAGGCCCGGGGGCCGGCACAGATACGCAGTATTTT	CATSRGPGAGTDTQYF
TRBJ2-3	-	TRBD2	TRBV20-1	TGCAGTGCTAGCCCAATTAGCGGGAGGGCCACAGATACGCAGTATTTT	CSASPISGRATDTQYF
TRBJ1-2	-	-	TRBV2	TGTGCCAGGGGATTAGCTAACTATGGCTACACCTTC	CARGLANYGYTF
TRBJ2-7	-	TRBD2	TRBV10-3	TGTGCCATCAGTGGGTCGGGAGGGTCAAGAAAGGAGCAGTACTTC	CAISGSGGSRKEQYF
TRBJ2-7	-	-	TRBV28	TGTGCCAGCAGCCGGGGGACAGCTATTACGAAGCAGTACTTC	CASSRGTAITKQYF
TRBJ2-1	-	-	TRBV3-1	TGTGCCAGCAGCCAAGATCAGGGGGCGGGAGTGCTGTTCTTC	CASSQDQGAGVLFF
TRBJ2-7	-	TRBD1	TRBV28	TGTGCCAGCGGAGGACAGGGGCGACAACCGTACGAGCAGTACTTC	CASGGQGRQPYEQYF
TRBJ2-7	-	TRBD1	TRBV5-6	TGTGCCAGCAGCGGACAGGGGGGGGAGTACTTC	CASSGQGGEYF
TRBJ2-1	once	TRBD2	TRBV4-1	TGCGCCAGCAGCCAACCCTCGGGACTAGCGGGTAAACCACACAACAATGAGCAGTTCTTC	CASSQPSGLAGKPHNNEQFF
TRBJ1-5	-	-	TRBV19	TGTGCCAGTAGCATGTATCCACAGGAAAATATTAATCAGCCCCAGCATTTT	CASSMYPQENINQPQHF
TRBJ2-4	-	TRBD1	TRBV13	TGTGCCAGCAGCAGACAGGGGGCTCCCCTGGAGCAGTACTTC	CASSRQGAPLEQYF
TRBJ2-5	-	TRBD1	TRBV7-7	TGTGTCAGCAGCCGACAGGGGTACGAGACCCAGTACTTC	CVSSRQGYETQYF
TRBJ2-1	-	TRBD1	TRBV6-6	TGTGCCAGCACCCGAGGGGACAGTCCCTACAATGAGCAGTTCTTC	CASTRGDSPYNEQFF
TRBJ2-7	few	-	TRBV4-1	TGCGCCAGCAGCCAAGGGATAACCCACTACGAGCAGTACTTC	CASSQGITHYEQYF
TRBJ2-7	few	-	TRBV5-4	TGTGCCAGCAGCTCAAATTCCGGGCACCACGGCGAGCAGTACTTC	CASSSNSGHHGEQYF
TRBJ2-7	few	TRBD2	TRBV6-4	TGTGCCAGCAGTGACTCGGGACTAGCGGACTACAATGAGCAGTACTTC	CASSDSGLADYNEQYF
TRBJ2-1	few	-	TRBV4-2	TGTGCCAGCAGCCAAGGGGGACCGGACAATGAGCAGTTCTTC	CASSQGGPDNEQFF
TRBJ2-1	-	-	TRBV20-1	TGCAGTGCTAGAGATAGCCACATTGAGCAGTTCTTC	CSARDSHIEQFF
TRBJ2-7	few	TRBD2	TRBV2	TGTGCCAGCAGCCTACTAGCGGGAGTAGGCGAGCAGTACTTC	CASSLLAGVGEQYF
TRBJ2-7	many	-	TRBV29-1	TGCAGCGCTTCACTGGGCTCCTACGAGCAGTACTTC	CSASLGSYEQYF
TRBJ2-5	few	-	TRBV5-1	TGCGCCAGCAGCTTGACCCGGGGACGCAACCAAGAGACCCAGTACTTC	CASSLTRGRNQETQYF